This entry lists 30 T cell receptor beta chains sequenced from one sample in a study of cytomegalovirus exposure and HLA in healthy donors. Measured with immunoSEQ multiplex PCR; TCRdb has only the in-frame clones, and not every one. Of about 330,000 clones in the sample, 75% to 90% were seen once. The sequenced sample was PBMCs. These receptors all come from a woman under 40 in good health and CMV-seropositive.

The genes are TRBV6-6 and TRBJ2-7, with D hard to call. Trimming left V 0 bases short and J 2 bases short, with 5 bases between. This CDR3 spans 13 amino acids. CDR1 MNHNY and CDR2 SVGAGI come from the germline V gene (reference sequence). CDR3 sequence: CASSYSITYEQYF. CDR3 sequence (DNA): TGTGCCAGCAGTTACTCGATAACCTACGAGCAGTACTTC.

This rearrangement joins TRBV10-2 to TRBJ2-2; no definite D call. CDR3 length equals 12 residues. V was trimmed by 8 bases and J by 5 bases, leaving 9 bases between them. Per germline, CDR1 WSHSY and CDR2 SAAADI. CDR3 loop: CASRLGTGELFF. The CDR3 DNA reads TGCGCCAGCCGACTCGGGACCGGGGAGCTGTTTTTT.

The chain employs TRBV15 and TRBJ2-1; D possibly corresponds to TRBD2 (5 bases). CDR1 LNHNV and CDR2 YYDKDF come from the germline V gene (reference sequence). Trimming took 2 bases from V and 5 from J, leaving 10 bases between them. The CDR3 totals 14 residues. The CDR3 coding sequence is TGTGCCACCAGCAGACCCTCTAGCAACAATGAGCAGTTCTTC. It yields the protein CATSRPSSNNEQFF. Variable domain in full (rest from reference TRBV15 and TRBJ2-1): DAMVIQNPRYQVTQFGKPVTLSCSQTLNHNVMYWYQQKSSQAPKLLFHYYDKDFNNEADTPDNFQSRRPNTSFCFLDIRSPGLGDTAMYLCATSRPSSNNEQFFGPGTRLTVL.

The chain links TRBV13 to TRBJ1-1, with TRBD1 matching 10 bases. Germline V gene sequence: CDR1 PRHDT, CDR2 FYEKMQ (reference sequence). J was trimmed by 1 base and V by 5 bases; bases with no gene match: 4. The CDR3 extends over 15 amino acids. CDR3 nucleotide sequence: TGTGCCAGCAGCCCAAGGGACAGGGGGAACACTGAAGCTTTCTTT. Translated, it gives CASSPRDRGNTEAFF.

The rearrangement joins TRBV11-2 to TRBJ2-7; D is possibly TRBD1 or TRBD2 (5 bases each). Germline V gene sequence: CDR1 SGHAT, CDR2 FQNNGV. The CDR3 loop spans 13 amino acids. The ends were cut back, 4 bases at V and 0 bases at J, with 7 bases in the middle. The DNA for the CDR3 is TGTGCCAGCAGCTGGGGGAGCTCCTACGAGCAGTACTTC. It specifies CASSWGSSYEQYF.

The V call is TRBV7-6, the J call TRBJ2-7, with D hard to call. The CDR3 totals 16 residues. CDR1 SGHVS and CDR2 FNYEAQ come from the germline V gene. V lost 1 base and J lost 2, with 15 bases in between. The DNA for the CDR3 is TGTGCCAGCAGCTTAGAAGGCGGTTATACACCCTACGAGCAGTACTTC. Amino acid sequence: CASSLEGGYTPYEQYF.

V usage is TRBV28 and J usage is TRBJ2-3; TRBD2 matches at 15 bases. V was pared by 4 bases and J by 7 bases, with 6 bases of the junction left unmatched. This CDR3 contains 16 residues. CDR1 and CDR2 from the germline V gene are MDHEN and SYDVKM. CDR3 protein: CASSYPGTSGRNTQYF. Written as DNA, the CDR3 is TGTGCCAGCAGTTACCCCGGGACTAGCGGGAGGAATACGCAGTATTTT.

The chain uses TRBV6-5 and TRBJ1-5; tentative D call: TRBD1 (6 bases). With 0 bases removed from V and 1 base from J, the gap between germline ends came to 7 bases. Germline-derived CDR1 and CDR2 are MNHEY and SVGAGI. The CDR3 loop spans 15 amino acids. This CDR3 is CASSYSQGSNQPQHF. The CDR3 bases are TGTGCCAGCAGTTACTCGCAGGGGAGCAATCAGCCCCAGCATTTT.

The chain uses TRBV5-1 and TRBJ2-1, with unresolved D. V lost 0 bases and J lost 10, with 14 bases in between. The CDR3 sequence is 14 residues long. Per germline, CDR1 SGHRS and CDR2 YFSETQ. CDR3 coding DNA: TGCGCCAGCAGCTTGGAGGGCCTGGGAACCGAGCAGTTCTTC. Residues: CASSLEGLGTEQFF.

The rearrangement uses TRBV15 and TRBJ1-1; 8 nucleotides align to TRBD1. CDR1 is LNHNV and CDR2 is YYDKDF in the germline V gene (reference sequence). The CDR3 totals 14 residues. V lost 5 bases and J lost 1; bases outside the gene matches: 3. CDR3 amino acids: CATSGQGWNTEAFF. Written as DNA, the CDR3 is TGTGCCACCAGCGGACAGGGCTGGAACACTGAAGCTTTCTTT.

The chain employs TRBV27 and TRBJ1-2, with D unclear. The CDR3 is 12 residues long. V was cut by 2 bases and J by 7 bases, with 8 bases left in between. Germline CDR1 MNHEY, CDR2 SMNVEV (reference sequence). CDR3 protein: CASSLGISGYTF. The DNA for the CDR3 is TGTGCCAGCAGTTTAGGTATCTCTGGCTACACCTTC.

The V call is TRBV28, the J call TRBJ1-5; weak D call: TRBD1 (6 bases). CDR1 is MDHEN, CDR2 SYDVKM, per germline. The V and J ends lost 6 bases and 7 bases respectively, with 19 bases between them. CDR3 length equals 15 residues. CDR3 nucleotide sequence: TGTGCCAGCAGCCGTTTCAGGGGCCCAAGGCAGCCCCAGCATTTT. As protein: CASSRFRGPRQPQHF.

With respect to this clone: Within the sample, other DNA sequences also encode this same CDR3. The chain uses TRBV5-6 and TRBJ2-1; D is ambiguous. The CDR3 covers 12 residues. Germline assignment: CDR1 SGHDT and CDR2 YYEEEE. V shed 2 bases and J shed 6 bases, with 6 bases lying between them. CDR3 nucleotide sequence: TGTGCCAGCAGCTTCGGAGTCAATGAGCAGTTCTTC. It encodes CASSFGVNEQFF.

This chain connects TRBV5-1 to TRBJ2-2; D remains unclear. CDR1 and CDR2 from the germline V gene are SGHRS and YFSETQ. The CDR3 spans 15 residues. Trimming removed 0 bases at V and 6 bases at J, with 12 bases between. The CDR3 loop reads CASSLVSLGSGELFF. CDR3 in DNA: TGCGCCAGCAGCTTGGTATCACTCGGCTCCGGGGAGCTGTTTTTT.

The chain joins TRBV9 to TRBJ1-2; D might be TRBD1 (5 bases). This CDR3 region has 16 residues. Between the trimmed V and J ends, which lost 0 bases and 8 bases, there was a span of 20 bases. Germline lookup yields CDR1 SGDLS and CDR2 YYNGEE. CDR3 region: CASSVADSASRTGYTF. The CDR3 DNA reads as TGTGCCAGCAGCGTAGCTGACAGCGCCAGTCGGACGGGCTACACCTTC.

The chain is built from TRBV5-6 and TRBJ1-1, with D unclear. There are 16 residues in the CDR3. Germline V gene sequence: CDR1 SGHDT, CDR2 YYEEEE. The V end was cut by 4 bases, the J end by 2 bases, with 18 bases between. The CDR3, as DNA: TGTGCCAGCAGCCAGACTTTCGGCAAGTACAACACTGAAGCTTTCTTT. Translated, it gives CASSQTFGKYNTEAFF.

V is TRBV7-9 and J is TRBJ2-1; no clear D. The germline V gene encodes CDR1 SEHNR and CDR2 FQNEAQ (reference sequence). The CDR3 has 15 residues. The V end lost 7 bases, the J end lost 0 bases, and 13 bases lay between the germline ends. CDR3 loop: CASIRGPSSYNEQFF. The CDR3 nucleotides read TGTGCCAGCATACGCGGACCCAGCTCCTACAATGAGCAGTTCTTC. The full variable domain, its missing parts supplied by reference TRBV7-9 and TRBJ2-1, is DTGVSQNPRHKITKRGQNVTFRCDPISEHNRLYWYRQTLGQGPEFLTYFQNEAQLEKSRLLSDRFSAERPKGSFSTLEIQRTEQGDSAMYLCASIRGPSSYNEQFFGPGTRLTVL.

The CDR3 region is CASIGTNNYRDQNSYEQYF. In DNA, the CDR3 is TGTGCCAGCATCGGGACCAACAATTACCGGGACCAAAACTCCTACGAGCAGTACTTC. V and J are TRBV7-9 and TRBJ2-7; D is tentatively TRBD1 or TRBD2 (5 bases each). The CDR3 length is 19 residues. Trimming cost V 7 bases and J 0 bases, with 28 bases left between them. Germline V gene lookup returns CDR1 SEHNR and CDR2 FQNEAQ (reference sequence).

The J gene is TRBJ1-1, the V gene TRBV11-2; D not certain. V dropped 1 base and J dropped 7 bases, with 13 bases sitting between them. The CDR3 loop spans 14 amino acids. Germline V lookup: CDR1 SGHAT, CDR2 FQNNGV. This chain's CDR3 is CASSLGPQAGEAFF. In DNA form, the CDR3 reads TGTGCCAGCAGCTTAGGTCCCCAGGCTGGTGAAGCTTTCTTT.

The genes are TRBV11-2 and TRBJ2-7, with D unclear. Trimming took 2 bases from V and 2 from J, leaving 16 bases between them. Germline V gives CDR1 SGHAT, CDR2 FQNNGV. The CDR3 is 16 amino acids. The CDR3 loop reads CASSLFGLSETYEQYF. CDR3 coding DNA: TGTGCCAGCAGCTTATTCGGTCTTTCGGAGACCTACGAGCAGTACTTC. Together with reference TRBV11-2 and TRBJ2-7, the CDR3 gives the full variable domain: EAGVAQSPRYKIIEKRQSVAFWCNPISGHATLYWYQQILGQGPKLLIQFQNNGVVDDSQLPKDRFSAERLKGVDSTLKIQPAKLEDSAVYLCASSLFGLSETYEQYFGPGTRLTVT.

The rearrangement joins TRBV6-6 to TRBJ2-1; the D gene is possibly TRBD2 (6 bases). The CDR3 has 15 residues. Germline CDR1 is MNHNY and CDR2 is SVGAGI (reference sequence). Trimming took 5 bases from V and 2 from J, leaving 13 bases between them. DNA for the CDR3: TGTGCCAGCAGTCTCGGGACTGCCCCCTACAATGAGCAGTTCTTC. This sequence encodes CASSLGTAPYNEQFF.

The chain joins TRBV6-6 to TRBJ2-2, with unresolved D. The V gene lost 1 base and the J gene lost 4 bases, with 7 bases spanning the gap. Germline V gene lookup returns CDR1 MNHNY and CDR2 SVGAGI (reference sequence). There are 14 residues in the CDR3. DNA for the CDR3: TGTGCCAGCAGTTACTGGCAACCCACCGGGGAGCTGTTTTTT. Amino acids: CASSYWQPTGELFF.

DNA for the CDR3: TGTGCCAGCAGCTTAAGGCCAGGAGATGGCTACACCTTC. Its protein is CASSLRPGDGYTF. This sequence joins TRBV7-3 and TRBJ1-2; D gene ambiguous. CDR3 length: 13 residues. Germline CDR1 SGHTA, CDR2 FQGTGA. Trimming stripped 1 base from V and 6 bases from J, with 9 bases between.

About this clone: This same CDR3 is encoded by further DNA sequences in the sample. CDR3 residues: CASSPGLAGGETQYF. DNA of the CDR3: TGTGCCAGCTCACCAGGACTAGCGGGGGGAGAGACCCAGTACTTC. This rearrangement joins TRBV18 to TRBJ2-5, with 14 positions matching TRBD2. In germline, CDR1 is KGHSH, CDR2 LQKENI. The CDR3 covers 15 residues. With V trimmed by 2 bases and J by 4 bases, 0 bases remained unmatched. Combining the CDR3 with reference TRBV18 and TRBJ2-5 gives the whole variable domain NAGVMQNPRHLVRRRGQEARLRCSPMKGHSHVYWYRQLPEEGLKFMVYLQKENIIDESGMPKERFSAEFPKEGPSILRIQQVVRGDSAAYFCASSPGLAGGETQYFGPGTRLLVL.

The V gene is TRBV28, the J gene TRBJ2-7, with D unresolved. Trimming left V 7 bases short and J 0 bases short, with 13 bases between. Germline assignment: CDR1 MDHEN and CDR2 SYDVKM. The CDR3 extends over 14 amino acids. CDR3 protein: CASTPLGSSYEQYF. CDR3 sequence (DNA): TGTGCCAGCACCCCCTTAGGCAGCTCCTACGAGCAGTACTTC.

The chain has TRBV5-1 and TRBJ2-7; TRBD1 matches 8 bases. Germline V gene data show CDR1 as SGHRS and CDR2 as YFSETQ. CDR3 length equals 15 residues. V dropped 4 bases and J dropped 7; count of bases not matched to a gene: 13. The CDR3 nucleotides are TGCGCCAGCAGCCACGGACAGGGAGCAGGGAGGGAGCAGTACTTC. It specifies CASSHGQGAGREQYF.

The rearrangement joins TRBV6-5 to TRBJ2-3; 12 bases align to TRBD2. The V gene's germline CDR1 is MNHEY and CDR2 SVGAGI. The CDR3 totals 15 residues. V lost 6 bases and J lost 2; bases outside the gene matches: 3. The CDR3 loop is CASRLAGGVTDTQYF. CDR3 DNA: TGTGCCAGCAGACTAGCGGGGGGTGTCACAGATACGCAGTATTTT.

The chain has TRBV9 and TRBJ2-2, with 7 bases aligning to TRBD1. From germline, CDR1 is SGDLS and CDR2 YYNGEE. This CDR3 is built from 16 residues. With 4 bases clipped from V and 0 bases from J, the junction kept 6 bases outside the gene matches. The CDR3 is CASSPRTGANTGELFF. In DNA, the CDR3 is TGTGCCAGCAGCCCCAGAACAGGGGCGAACACCGGGGAGCTGTTTTTT.

This clone was detected a few times. CDR3 in amino acids: CASSSGTVYGYTF. CDR3 in DNA: TGTGCCAGCAGTTCGGGGACAGTCTATGGCTACACCTTC. V is TRBV6-5 and J is TRBJ1-2, with 7 bases fitting TRBD1. The V and J ends lost 4 bases and 4 bases, in that order; junction bases with no gene match: 3. Germline CDR1 is MNHEY and CDR2 is SVGAGI. The length of the CDR3 is 13 residues.

The CDR3 DNA sequence: TGTGCCAGCTCCCAGACAGTGCGGGACAATCAGCCCCAGCATTTT. Residues: CASSQTVRDNQPQHF. The chain is built from TRBV18 and TRBJ1-5, with a possible D match to TRBD1 (5 bases). CDR1 is KGHSH and CDR2 is LQKENI in the germline V gene. V was clipped by 6 bases and J by 3 bases, with 15 bases between them. The CDR3 runs to 15 residues.